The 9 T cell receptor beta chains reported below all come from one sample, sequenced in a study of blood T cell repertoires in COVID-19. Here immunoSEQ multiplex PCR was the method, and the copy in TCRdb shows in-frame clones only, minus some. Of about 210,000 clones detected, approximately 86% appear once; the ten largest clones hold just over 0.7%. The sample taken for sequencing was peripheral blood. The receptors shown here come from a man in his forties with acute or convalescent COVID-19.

Here the CDR3 DNA reads TGTGCCAGCAGCTTAGACGACAGGGGGAATTGGAATCAGCCCCAGCATTTT. It yields the protein CASSLDDRGNWNQPQHF. The chain recombines TRBV7-9 with TRBJ1-5, with 9 bases fitting TRBD1. The germline V gene encodes CDR1 SEHNR and CDR2 FQNEAQ (reference sequence). This CDR3 is built from 17 residues. V lost 1 base, J lost 4 bases, and 8 bases stayed unmatched.

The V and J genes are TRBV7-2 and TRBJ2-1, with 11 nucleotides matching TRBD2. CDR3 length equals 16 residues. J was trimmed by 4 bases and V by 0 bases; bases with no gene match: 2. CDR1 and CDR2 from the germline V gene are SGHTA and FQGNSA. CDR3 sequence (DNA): TGTGCCAGCAGCTTAGCCCTAGCGGGAGGTTACAATGAGCAGTTCTTC. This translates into CASSLALAGGYNEQFF.

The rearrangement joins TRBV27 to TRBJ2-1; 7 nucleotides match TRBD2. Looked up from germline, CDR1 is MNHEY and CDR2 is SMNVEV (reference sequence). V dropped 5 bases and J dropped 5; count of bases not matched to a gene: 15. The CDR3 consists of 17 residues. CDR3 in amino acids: CASSPLGGRAPNNEQFF. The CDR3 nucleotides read TGTGCCAGCAGTCCCCTTGGTGGGAGGGCCCCGAACAATGAGCAGTTCTTC.

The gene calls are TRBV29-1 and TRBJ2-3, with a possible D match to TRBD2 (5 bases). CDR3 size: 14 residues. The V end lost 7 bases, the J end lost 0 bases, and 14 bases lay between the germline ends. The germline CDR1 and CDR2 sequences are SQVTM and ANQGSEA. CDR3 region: CSALRGTSTDTQYF. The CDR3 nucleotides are TGCAGCGCTCTTCGGGGTACTAGCACAGATACGCAGTATTTT.

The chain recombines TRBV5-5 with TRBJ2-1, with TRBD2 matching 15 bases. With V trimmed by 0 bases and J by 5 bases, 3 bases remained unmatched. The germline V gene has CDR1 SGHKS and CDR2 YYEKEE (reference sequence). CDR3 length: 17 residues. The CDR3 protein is CASSLGTSGGANNEQFF. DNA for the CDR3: TGTGCCAGCAGCTTGGGGACTAGCGGGGGGGCTAACAATGAGCAGTTCTTC.

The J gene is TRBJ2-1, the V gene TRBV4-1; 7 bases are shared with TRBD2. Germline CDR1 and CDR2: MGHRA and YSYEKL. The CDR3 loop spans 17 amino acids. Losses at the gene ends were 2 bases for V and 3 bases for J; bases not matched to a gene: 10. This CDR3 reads CASSQKLAAEGYNEQFF. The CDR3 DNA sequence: TGCGCCAGCAGCCAAAAGCTAGCGGCCGAAGGCTACAATGAGCAGTTCTTC.

CDR3 DNA: TGCGCCAGCACAGGGGACTACGAGCAGTACTTC. This sequence encodes CASTGDYEQYF. The J gene is TRBJ2-7, the V gene TRBV23-1; weak D call: TRBD1 (6 bases). TRBV23-1 is annotated as an ORF whose role is uncertain. V was shortened by 7 bases and J by 3 bases, with 7 bases between the two germline ends. The CDR3 spans 11 residues.

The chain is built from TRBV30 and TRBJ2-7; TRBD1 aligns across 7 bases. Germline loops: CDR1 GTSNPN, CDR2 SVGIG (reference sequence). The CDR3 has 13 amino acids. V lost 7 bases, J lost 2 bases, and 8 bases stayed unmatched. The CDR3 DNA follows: TGTGCCTTAACCCGGGACAGCCCCTACGAGCAGTACTTC. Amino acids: CALTRDSPYEQYF.

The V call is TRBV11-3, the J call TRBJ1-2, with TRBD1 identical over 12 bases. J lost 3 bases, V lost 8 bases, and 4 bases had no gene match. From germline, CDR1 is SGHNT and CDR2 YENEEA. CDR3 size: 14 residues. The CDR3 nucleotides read TGTGCCAGCGGGGGACAGGGGGCGGACTATGGCTACACCTTC. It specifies CASGGQGADYGYTF.